This T cell receptor beta chain was captured by sequencing in a study of T-cell memory formation after mild COVID-19. Study-level findings and limits: The pre-infection memory compartment contained some responding clones, suggesting cross-reactive memory joined. The CD4+ clones that contracted clustered mainly within CM and EM, and the CD8+ clones concentrated in EMRA. CD4+ bias marked clones expanding day 15 to 37, unlike balanced contracting clones.

The length of the CDR3 is 11 residues. The ends were cut back, 4 bases at V and 5 bases at J, with 9 bases in the middle. CDR1 and CDR2 from the germline V gene are SQVTM and ANQGSEA. 5'RACE with constant-segment primers built TCRalpha and TCRbeta cDNA libraries with UMIs. TCRdb called the 5' RACE reads again in MiXCR, with one record for every CDR3 protein. The repertoire consists of around 420,000 distinct CDR3 sequences, with roughly 24% occurring once and the leading ten covering around 9%. Only a few counts were recorded for this clonotype. Its cognate antigen is unknown. V gene TRBV29-1 combines with J gene TRBJ2-7; D is ambiguous. Source material: PBMCs or a T cell subset sorted from them (not recorded which). This sequence originates from an adult woman who had mild COVID-19 (a few samples of this study predate the infection). Cell type and time point are not known. CDR3 region: CSVVRAHEQYF. The CDR3 nucleotides read TGCAGCGTTGTAAGGGCCCACGAGCAGTACTTC.